Each of the 21 T cell receptor beta chains below was sequenced from the same sample in a study of OX40 agonist ivuxolimab in advanced cancers. Some clones are missing from TCRdb's copy, which holds only in-frame ones; the method was immunoSEQ multiplex PCR. This sample has about 85,000 clones; roughly 80% occur once, and the top ten carry 6.6%. Sequenced here: CD4+ or CD8+ T cells sorted from blood, sampled in a trial of the OX40 agonist ivuxolimab. Receptors were obtained from an adult with an advanced solid tumor such as melanoma, head and neck, liver or kidney cancer.

The chain links TRBV7-2 to TRBJ2-3; possible D gene TRBD2, 6 bases. This CDR3 spans 17 amino acids. Trimming left V 6 bases short and J 0 bases short, with 19 bases between. CDR1 is SGHTA, CDR2 FQGNSA, per germline. The CDR3 protein is CASSQRVAGTSTDTQYF. The CDR3 bases are TGTGCCAGCAGTCAAAGGGTGGCGGGGACTAGCACAGATACGCAGTATTTT.

The rearrangement joins TRBV28 to TRBJ1-2; TRBD1 matches at 7 bases. V lost 7 bases and J lost 8; bases outside the gene matches: 19. The CDR3 totals 16 residues. Germline values: CDR1 MDHEN, CDR2 SYDVKM. The CDR3 sequence is CASIRWTTGTLEGYTF. The CDR3 DNA reads as TGTGCCAGCATTAGATGGACGACAGGGACTCTTGAAGGCTACACCTTC.

The chain employs TRBV13 and TRBJ2-1; 15 bases match TRBD2. Germline-derived CDR1 and CDR2 are PRHDT and FYEKMQ (reference sequence). The CDR3 has 15 residues. Unmatched junction bases numbered 5, after V lost 5 bases and J lost 9 bases. The CDR3 region is CASSLGLAGGAEQFF. The CDR3 nucleotides are TGTGCCAGCAGCCTCGGACTAGCGGGGGGGGCTGAGCAGTTCTTC.

The rearrangement uses TRBV28 and TRBJ1-2, with 7 bases fitting TRBD1. With V trimmed by 5 bases and J by 5 bases, 2 bases remained unmatched. CDR3 length equals 12 residues. Germline V CDR1 and CDR2: MDHEN, SYDVKM. In DNA, the CDR3 is TGTGCCAGCAGTAAGACAGGGTATGGCTACACCTTC. Translation: CASSKTGYGYTF.

The chain uses TRBV5-1 and TRBJ2-2; the D is unclear. The ends were cut back, 0 bases at V and 6 bases at J, with 6 bases in the middle. The germline V gene encodes CDR1 SGHRS and CDR2 YFSETQ. The CDR3 has 13 residues. The CDR3 bases are TGCGCCAGCAGCTTGGTAGGGTCCGGGGAGCTGTTTTTT. Its translation is CASSLVGSGELFF.

The chain carries TRBV5-6 and TRBJ1-1, with D possibly TRBD1 on 6 matching bases. Germline CDR1 is SGHDT and CDR2 is YYEEEE. The CDR3 consists of 11 residues. Trimming took 6 bases from V and 7 from J, leaving 10 bases between them. The CDR3 spells CASTRTDEAFF. The DNA for the CDR3 is TGTGCCAGCACCCGGACAGATGAAGCTTTCTTT.

This clone turned up a few times. The chain recombines TRBV11-2 with TRBJ2-5; D possibly matches TRBD1 or TRBD2 (6 bases each). This CDR3 has 14 residues. Trimming took 1 base from V and 4 from J, leaving 10 bases between them. Germline assignment: CDR1 SGHAT and CDR2 FQNNGV. CDR3 protein: CASSLVQGGETQYF. DNA for the CDR3: TGTGCCAGCAGCTTAGTACAGGGAGGAGAGACCCAGTACTTC.

The rearrangement links TRBV16 to TRBJ2-1, with TRBD2 matching over 8 bases. Per germline, CDR1 KGHSY and CDR2 FQNENV. This CDR3 spans 16 amino acids. The V and J ends lost 4 bases and 7 bases, in that order; junction bases with no gene match: 12. CDR3 protein: CASSLRSGRTGNEQFF. In nucleotides, the CDR3 is TGTGCCAGCAGCCTGCGAAGCGGGAGAACTGGGAATGAGCAGTTCTTC.

The V call is TRBV11-2, the J call TRBJ1-1; D unresolved. V dropped 8 bases and J dropped 0 bases, with 13 bases sitting between them. Germline CDR1 SGHAT, CDR2 FQNNGV. CDR3 size: 14 residues. The CDR3 DNA reads TGTGCCAGCTCCTTTGGGCTGATGAACACTGAAGCTTTCTTT. The encoded protein is CASSFGLMNTEAFF.

V and J are TRBV18 and TRBJ2-3, with 9 bases matching TRBD2. Germline V gives CDR1 KGHSH, CDR2 LQKENI. V dropped 0 bases and J dropped 8; count of bases not matched to a gene: 9. This CDR3 is 16 amino acids long. The CDR3, as DNA: TGTGCCAGCTCACCACCTGCGGGGGGGCCCGGCCGTACGCAGTATTTT. It yields the protein CASSPPAGGPGRTQYF.

In its sample, this clone was seen a few times. The chain joins TRBV10-3 to TRBJ1-6, with TRBD1 as a possible D gene (5 bases). V was shortened by 7 bases and J by 10 bases, with 14 bases between the two germline ends. Germline V lookup: CDR1 ENHRY, CDR2 SYGVKD. The CDR3 loop spans 13 amino acids. The CDR3 DNA reads TGTGCCATCAAGGGCAGGGAGGAATCACCCCTCCACTTT. Its protein is CAIKGREESPLHF.

The CDR3, as DNA: TGTGCCAGCAGCTTACACCCGCCCGGTGTGGGTACTGACGAGCAGTACTTC. It codes for CASSLHPPGVGTDEQYF. V and J are TRBV7-2 and TRBJ2-7; unclear D gene. The CDR3 runs to 17 residues. Germline loops: CDR1 SGHTA, CDR2 FQGNSA. The V and J ends lost 2 bases and 5 bases respectively, with 22 bases between them.

This chain joins TRBV27 and TRBJ2-1; D is undetermined. The CDR3 contains 15 residues. From germline, CDR1 is MNHEY and CDR2 SMNVEV (reference sequence). V dropped 6 bases and J dropped 0 bases, with 12 bases sitting between them. CDR3 amino acids: CASSPVDASYNEQFF. DNA of the CDR3: TGTGCCAGCAGCCCCGTCGATGCCTCCTACAATGAGCAGTTCTTC.

This sequence joins TRBV27 and TRBJ2-7; 8 bases are shared with TRBD1. The CDR3 has 15 residues. Germline V lookup: CDR1 MNHEY, CDR2 SMNVEV (reference sequence). The junction had 12 bases not matched to a gene; V was cut back by 8 bases and J by 3 bases. The CDR3 nucleotides are TGTGCCAGCCGAGCCGGACAGGGATTGTTCTACGAGCAGTACTTC. Protein product: CASRAGQGLFYEQYF.

V gene TRBV6-4 combines with J gene TRBJ2-1, with D possibly TRBD1 on 6 matching bases. The germline CDR1 and CDR2 sequences are MRHNA and SNTAGT. With 0 bases removed from V and 1 base from J, the gap between germline ends came to 10 bases. The CDR3 spans 16 residues. CDR3 bases: TGTGCCAGCAGTGACTCTGGCAGGGGATCCTACAATGAGCAGTTCTTC. Amino acids: CASSDSGRGSYNEQFF.

The chain uses TRBV4-2 and TRBJ1-5; D remains ambiguous. Germline lookup yields CDR1 LGHNA and CDR2 YNFKEQ. The CDR3 is made up of 17 amino acids. V was trimmed by 0 bases and J by 1 base, leaving 13 bases between them. The CDR3 here is CASSQDPEPWSNQPQHF. In DNA, the CDR3 is TGTGCCAGCAGCCAAGACCCTGAACCGTGGAGCAATCAGCCCCAGCATTTT.

The count of this clone is one. This sequence joins TRBV7-6 and TRBJ1-6; D possibly corresponds to TRBD1 (6 bases). This CDR3 has 15 residues. CDR1 is SGHVS and CDR2 is FNYEAQ in the germline V gene. The ends were cut back, 2 bases at V and 5 bases at J, with 10 bases in the middle. The CDR3 here is CASSLQGSNNSPLHF. CDR3 coding DNA: TGTGCCAGCAGCTTACAGGGGTCTAATAATTCACCCCTCCACTTT.

V usage is TRBV5-4 and J usage is TRBJ2-1; D uncertain. This CDR3 spans 16 amino acids. Trimming cost V 4 bases and J 7 bases, with 21 bases left between them. Germline CDR1 reads SGHNT; CDR2 reads YYREEE (reference sequence). This chain's CDR3 is CASSPTAASTVNEQFF. Written as DNA, the CDR3 is TGTGCCAGCAGCCCAACGGCAGCGTCAACCGTTAATGAGCAGTTCTTC.

The J gene is TRBJ2-3, the V gene TRBV5-1; TRBD2 matches 15 bases. Germline V CDR1 and CDR2: SGHRS, YFSETQ. Unmatched junction bases numbered 5, after V lost 4 bases and J lost 2 bases. The CDR3 contains 17 residues. The CDR3 coding sequence is TGCGCCAGCAGCCTTGGGACTAGCGGGGGGACCACAGATACGCAGTATTTT. Amino acids: CASSLGTSGGTTDTQYF.

The chain employs TRBV23-1 and TRBJ1-1; D gene unclear. TRBV23-1 is recorded as an ORF, its role being uncertain. Trimming removed 1 base at V and 1 base at J, with 10 bases between. The CDR3 spans 15 residues. The CDR3 region has the DNA TGCGCCAGCAGTCAATTTCGCGCGAAGAACACTGAAGCTTTCTTT. It is translated as CASSQFRAKNTEAFF.

The genes are TRBV15 and TRBJ2-5, with 10 bases identical to TRBD1. CDR3 size: 16 residues. The ends lost 5 bases at V and 3 bases at J; junction bases unmatched: 9. CDR1 LNHNV and CDR2 YYDKDF come from the germline V gene (reference sequence). CDR3 protein: CATSPRTGGDKETQYF. Written as DNA, the CDR3 is TGTGCCACCAGCCCCAGGACAGGGGGGGATAAAGAGACCCAGTACTTC. Based on the CDR3 plus reference TRBV15 and TRBJ2-5, the full variable domain is DAMVIQNPRYQVTQFGKPVTLSCSQTLNHNVMYWYQQKSSQAPKLLFHYYDKDFNNEADTPDNFQSRRPNTSFCFLDIRSPGLGDTAMYLCATSPRTGGDKETQYFGPGTRLLVL.